This T cell receptor beta chain was observed in a study of shared clonotypes between healthy human individuals. Study results and caveats: Larger richness was generally estimated for naive than memory subsets. Researchers sampled blood only, noting tissue repertoires likely differ.

Several immunoSEQ 96-well plates shared each subset's DNA, each plate a replicate. Libraries were prepared by immunoSEQ multiplex PCR; TCRdb keeps only in-frame clonotypes and omits some of them. The sample lists about 2.4 million clones, roughly 93% seen once, with about 0.34% in the top ten. With respect to this clone: The target antigen is unknown.

Nashville, Tennessee was home to all donors, each a Caucasian adult. With V trimmed by 8 bases and J by 4 bases, 0 bases remained unmatched. The CDR3 is 11 residues long. In germline, CDR1 is MDHEN, CDR2 SYDVKM. Sequencing was done on a sample of naive CD4+ T cells from PBMCs. Subset described: CD45RA+ positively selected. The gene calls are TRBV28 and TRBJ1-2, with TRBD1 matching over 8 bases. The TCR was taken from a man aged 18 to 29 in good health. Some clones in this sample may be carry-over from other donors' samples. The CDR3 coding sequence is TGTGCCAGCCAGGGGGCCTATGGCTACACCTTC. Encoded protein: CASQGAYGYTF.